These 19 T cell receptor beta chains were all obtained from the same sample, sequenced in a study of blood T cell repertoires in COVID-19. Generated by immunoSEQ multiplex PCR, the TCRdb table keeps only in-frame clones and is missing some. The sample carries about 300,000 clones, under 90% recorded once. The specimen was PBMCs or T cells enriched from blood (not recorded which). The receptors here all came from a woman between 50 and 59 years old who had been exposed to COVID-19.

Written as DNA, the CDR3 is TGTGCCAGCAGTTTTCCCATCGGACAGGGGGGCTCTTATAGCAATCAGCCCCAGCATTTT. Translating it yields CASSFPIGQGGSYSNQPQHF. The chain carries TRBV2 and TRBJ1-5; 10 nucleotides agree with TRBD1. Per germline, CDR1 SNHLY and CDR2 FYNNEI. J was trimmed by 0 bases and V by 5 bases; bases with no gene match: 16. The CDR3 is 20 amino acids.

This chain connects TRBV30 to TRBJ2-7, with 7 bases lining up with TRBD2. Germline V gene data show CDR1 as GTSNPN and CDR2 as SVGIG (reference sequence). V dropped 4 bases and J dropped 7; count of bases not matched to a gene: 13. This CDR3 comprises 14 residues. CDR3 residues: CAWNAATRGGEQYF. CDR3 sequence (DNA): TGTGCCTGGAACGCAGCCACGCGCGGGGGTGAGCAGTACTTC.

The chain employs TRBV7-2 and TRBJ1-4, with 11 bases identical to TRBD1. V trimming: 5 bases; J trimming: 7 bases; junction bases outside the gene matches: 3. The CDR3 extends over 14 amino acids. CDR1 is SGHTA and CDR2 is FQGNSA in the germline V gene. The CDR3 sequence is CASSQDRGREKLFF. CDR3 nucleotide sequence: TGTGCCAGCAGCCAGGACAGGGGGCGTGAAAAACTGTTTTTT.

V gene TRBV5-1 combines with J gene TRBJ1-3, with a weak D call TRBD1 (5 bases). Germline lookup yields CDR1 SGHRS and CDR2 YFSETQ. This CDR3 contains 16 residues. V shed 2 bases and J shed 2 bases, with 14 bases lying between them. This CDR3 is CASSFERGTAGNTIYF. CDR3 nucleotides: TGCGCCAGCAGCTTCGAAAGGGGCACTGCTGGAAACACCATATATTTT.

The CDR3 here is CASSQGGGTDTQYF. The CDR3 DNA reads TGCGCCAGCAGCCAAGGCGGGGGGACAGATACGCAGTATTTT. V and J are TRBV4-1 and TRBJ2-3, with TRBD2 identical over 8 bases. The CDR3 totals 14 residues. V shed 1 base and J 3 bases; nucleotides not matched to a gene: 0. Germline V gene data show CDR1 as MGHRA and CDR2 as YSYEKL.

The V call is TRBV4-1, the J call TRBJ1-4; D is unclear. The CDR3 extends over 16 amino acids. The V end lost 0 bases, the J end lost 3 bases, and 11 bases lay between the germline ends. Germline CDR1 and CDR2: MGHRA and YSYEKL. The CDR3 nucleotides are TGCGCCAGCAGCCAAGATCCAGGCTTCCCTAATGAAAAACTGTTTTTT. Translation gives CASSQDPGFPNEKLFF.

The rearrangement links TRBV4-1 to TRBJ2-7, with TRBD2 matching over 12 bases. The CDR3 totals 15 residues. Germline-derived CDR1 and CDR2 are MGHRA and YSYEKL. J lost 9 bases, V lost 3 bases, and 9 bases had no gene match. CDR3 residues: CASSQTGTSGSRQYF. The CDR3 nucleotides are TGCGCCAGCAGCCAGACCGGGACTAGCGGGTCGAGGCAGTACTTC.

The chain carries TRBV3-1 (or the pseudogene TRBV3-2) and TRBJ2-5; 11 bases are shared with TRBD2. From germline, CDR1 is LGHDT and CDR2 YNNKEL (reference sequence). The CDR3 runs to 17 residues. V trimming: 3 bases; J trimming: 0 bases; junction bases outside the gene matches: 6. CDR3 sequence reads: CASSQERLAGHQETQYF. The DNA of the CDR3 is TGTGCCAGCAGCCAGGAGAGACTAGCGGGGCACCAAGAGACCCAGTACTTC.

DNA for the CDR3: TGTGCCAGCAGCTTGGGGACAAGTCGGACGCAGTATTTT. Its protein is CASSLGTSRTQYF. V is TRBV7-2 and J is TRBJ2-3; weak D call: TRBD1 (6 bases). The CDR3 is made up of 13 amino acids. Germline V gene lookup returns CDR1 SGHTA and CDR2 FQGNSA. The V end lost 3 bases, the J end lost 9 bases, and 13 bases lay between the germline ends.

The CDR3 bases are TGTGCCAGCAGCTACCGAAATACAGGGTTAGCCAAAAACATTCAGTACTTC. Translating gives CASSYRNTGLAKNIQYF. V is TRBV7-9 and J is TRBJ2-4, with D possibly being TRBD1 (6 bases). Trimming left V 4 bases short and J 0 bases short, with 16 bases between. Germline loops: CDR1 SEHNR, CDR2 FQNEAQ (reference sequence). The CDR3 has 17 amino acids.

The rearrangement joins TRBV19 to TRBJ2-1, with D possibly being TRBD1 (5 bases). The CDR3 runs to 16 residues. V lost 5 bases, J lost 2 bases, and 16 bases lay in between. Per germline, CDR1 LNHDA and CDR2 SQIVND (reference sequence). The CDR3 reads CASSAQWTNTYNEQFF. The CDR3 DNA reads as TGTGCCAGTAGTGCCCAATGGACAAACACCTACAATGAGCAGTTCTTC.

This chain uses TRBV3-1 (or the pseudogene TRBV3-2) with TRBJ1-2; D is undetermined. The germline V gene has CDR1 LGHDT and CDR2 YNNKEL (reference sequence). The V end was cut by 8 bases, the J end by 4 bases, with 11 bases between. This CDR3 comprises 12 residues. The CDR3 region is CASHTEGYGYTF. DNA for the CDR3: TGTGCCAGCCACACAGAAGGCTATGGCTACACCTTC.

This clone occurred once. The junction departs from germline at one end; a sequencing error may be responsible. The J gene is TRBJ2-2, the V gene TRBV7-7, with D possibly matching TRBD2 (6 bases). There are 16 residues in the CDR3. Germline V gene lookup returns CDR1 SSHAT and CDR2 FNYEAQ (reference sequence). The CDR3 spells CASSPGFGGGTGELFF. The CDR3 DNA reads TGTGCTAGCAGCCCCGGGTTCGGGGGAGGTACCGGGGAGCTGTTTTTT.

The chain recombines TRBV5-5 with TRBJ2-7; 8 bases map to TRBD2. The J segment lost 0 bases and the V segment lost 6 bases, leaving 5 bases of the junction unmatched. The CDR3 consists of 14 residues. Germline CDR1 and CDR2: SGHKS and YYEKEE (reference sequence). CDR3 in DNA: TGTGCCAGCAATATTCGGGGGGGCTCCTACGAGCAGTACTTC. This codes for CASNIRGGSYEQYF. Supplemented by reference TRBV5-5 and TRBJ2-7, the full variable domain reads DAGVTQSPTHLIKTRGQQVTLRCSPISGHKSVSWYQQVLGQGPQFIFQYYEKEERGRGNFPDRFSARQFPNYSSELNVNALLLGDSALYLCASNIRGGSYEQYFGPGTRLTVT.

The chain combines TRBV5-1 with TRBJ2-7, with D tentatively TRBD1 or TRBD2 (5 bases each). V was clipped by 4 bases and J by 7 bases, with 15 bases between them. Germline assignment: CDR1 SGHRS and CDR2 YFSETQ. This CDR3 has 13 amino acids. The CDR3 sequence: CASSLGEGVEQYF. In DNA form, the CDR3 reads TGCGCCAGCAGCCTGGGGGAAGGGGTTGAGCAGTACTTC.

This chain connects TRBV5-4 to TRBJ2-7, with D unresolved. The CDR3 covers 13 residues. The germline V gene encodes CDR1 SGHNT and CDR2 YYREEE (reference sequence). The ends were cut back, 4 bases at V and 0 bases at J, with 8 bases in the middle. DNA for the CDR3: TGTGCCAGCAGCGCCGGGTCCTCCTACGAGCAGTACTTC. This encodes CASSAGSSYEQYF.

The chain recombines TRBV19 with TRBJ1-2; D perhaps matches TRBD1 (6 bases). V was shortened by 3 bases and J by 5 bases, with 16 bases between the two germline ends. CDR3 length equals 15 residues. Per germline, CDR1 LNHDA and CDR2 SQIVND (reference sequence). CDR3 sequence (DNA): TGTGCCAGTAGTATCCCCGGGGGGCGCTTGTATGGCTACACCTTC. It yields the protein CASSIPGGRLYGYTF.

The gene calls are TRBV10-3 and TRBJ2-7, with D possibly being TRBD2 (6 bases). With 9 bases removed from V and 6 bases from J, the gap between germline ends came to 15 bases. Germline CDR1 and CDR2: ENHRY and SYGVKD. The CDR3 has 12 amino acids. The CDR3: CAISTSPSEQYF. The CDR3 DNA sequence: TGTGCCATTTCGACTAGTCCGAGCGAGCAGTACTTC.

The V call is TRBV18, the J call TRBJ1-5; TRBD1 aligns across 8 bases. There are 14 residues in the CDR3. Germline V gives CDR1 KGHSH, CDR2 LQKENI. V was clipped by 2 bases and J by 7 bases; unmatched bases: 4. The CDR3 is CASSPTGGEQPQHF. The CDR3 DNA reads TGTGCCAGCTCACCAACAGGGGGGGAGCAGCCCCAGCATTTT.